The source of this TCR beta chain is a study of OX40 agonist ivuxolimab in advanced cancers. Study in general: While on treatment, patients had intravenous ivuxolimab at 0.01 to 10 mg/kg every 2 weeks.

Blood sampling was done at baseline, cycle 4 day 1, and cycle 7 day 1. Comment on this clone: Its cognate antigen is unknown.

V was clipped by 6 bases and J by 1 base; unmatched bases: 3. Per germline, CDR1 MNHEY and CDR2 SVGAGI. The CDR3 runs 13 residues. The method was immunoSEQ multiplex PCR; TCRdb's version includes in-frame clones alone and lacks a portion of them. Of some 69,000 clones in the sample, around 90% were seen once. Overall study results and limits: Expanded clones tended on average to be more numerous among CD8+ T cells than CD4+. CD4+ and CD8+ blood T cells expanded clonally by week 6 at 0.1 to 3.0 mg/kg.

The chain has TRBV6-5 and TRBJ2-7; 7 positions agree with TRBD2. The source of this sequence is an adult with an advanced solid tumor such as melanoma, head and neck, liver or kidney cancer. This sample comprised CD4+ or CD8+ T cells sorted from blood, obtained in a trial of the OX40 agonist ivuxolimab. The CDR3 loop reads CASRPSGSYEQYF. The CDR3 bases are TGTGCCAGCAGACCTAGCGGATCCTACGAGCAGTACTTC.